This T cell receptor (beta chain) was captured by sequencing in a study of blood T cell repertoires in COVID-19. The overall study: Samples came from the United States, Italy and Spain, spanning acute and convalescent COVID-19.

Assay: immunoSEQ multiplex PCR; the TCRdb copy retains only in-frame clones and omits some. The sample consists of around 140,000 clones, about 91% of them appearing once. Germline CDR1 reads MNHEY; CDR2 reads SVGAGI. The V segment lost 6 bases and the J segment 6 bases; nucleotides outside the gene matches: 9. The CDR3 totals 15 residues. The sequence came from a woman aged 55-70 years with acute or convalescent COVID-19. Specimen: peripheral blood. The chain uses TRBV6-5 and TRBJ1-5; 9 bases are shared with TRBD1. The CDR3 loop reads CASSSNRGQGQPQHF. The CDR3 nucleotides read TGTGCCAGCAGCTCCAACAGGGGGCAGGGTCAGCCCCAGCATTTT.